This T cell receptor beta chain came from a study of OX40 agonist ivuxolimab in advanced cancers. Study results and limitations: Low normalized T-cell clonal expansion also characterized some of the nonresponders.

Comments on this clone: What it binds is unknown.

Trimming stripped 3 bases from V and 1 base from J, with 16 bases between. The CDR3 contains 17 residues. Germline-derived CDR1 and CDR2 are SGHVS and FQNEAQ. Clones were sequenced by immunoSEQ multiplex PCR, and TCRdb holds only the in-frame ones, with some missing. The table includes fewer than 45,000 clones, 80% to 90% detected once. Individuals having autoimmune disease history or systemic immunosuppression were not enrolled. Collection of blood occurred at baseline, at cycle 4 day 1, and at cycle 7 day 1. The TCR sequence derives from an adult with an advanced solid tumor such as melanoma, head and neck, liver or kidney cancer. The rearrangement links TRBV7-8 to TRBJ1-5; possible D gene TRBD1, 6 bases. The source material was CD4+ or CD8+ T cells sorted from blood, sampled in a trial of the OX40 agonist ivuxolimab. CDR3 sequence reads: CASSFWSRGGSNQPQHF. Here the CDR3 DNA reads TGTGCCAGCAGCTTTTGGAGTAGGGGGGGAAGCAATCAGCCCCAGCATTTT.